The clone carrying this T cell receptor (beta chain) was picked up a small number of times. Its specificity is not known. The CDR3 is made up of 16 amino acids. The V end was cut by 0 bases, the J end by 8 bases, with 16 bases between. Germline values: CDR1 KGHDR, CDR2 SFDVKD. The sample originates from a study of T-cell memory formation after mild COVID-19. Study summary: TCR clustering was largely donor specific.

Sample barcodes and UMIs were carried by the TCR alpha and TCR beta cDNA libraries that 5'RACE generated with constant-segment primers. One entry per CDR3 protein results from TCRdb running MiXCR on the 5' RACE reads. This repertoire shows some 210,000 distinct CDR3 sequences, 25% to 35% found once; its top ten account for about 10%. Whole-study findings and limits: Among contracting clones, CD4+ were mainly CM/EM and CD8+ enriched in EMRA.

This sequence originates from an adult woman who had mild COVID-19 (a few samples of this study predate the infection). Cell type and time point are not known. The sample comprised PBMCs or a T cell subset sorted from them (not recorded which). The rearrangement links TRBV24-1 to TRBJ2-1; perhaps D is TRBD1 or TRBD2 (5 bases each). CDR3 region: CATSDLGAGSLDEQFF. The CDR3, as DNA: TGTGCCACCAGTGATTTGGGTGCAGGGAGTTTGGATGAGCAGTTCTTC.